These 19 T cell receptor beta chains were sequenced from one sample in a study of shared clonotypes between healthy human individuals. Sequencing used immunoSEQ multiplex PCR; TCRdb keeps in-frame clones, though not all of them. The sample carries 500,000 to 700,000 clones, around 96% recorded once. CD45RO-negative cells were positively selected for CCR7, leaving out terminally differentiated effector memory CD45RA+ cells. The specimen was naive CD8+ T cells sorted from blood. The receptors come from a woman in her 30s in good health.

This chain uses TRBV4-2 with TRBJ2-5; no definite D call. With 1 base removed from V and 2 bases from J, the gap between germline ends came to 8 bases. The CDR3 contains 14 residues. Germline CDR1 LGHNA, CDR2 YNFKEQ. The CDR3 DNA follows: TGTGCCAGCAGCCAAGCCGTCGGACAAGAGACCCAGTACTTC. Its protein is CASSQAVGQETQYF.

The chain links TRBV9 to TRBJ1-1; D is undetermined. Germline V CDR1 and CDR2: SGDLS, YYNGEE. V lost 0 bases and J lost 2, with 8 bases in between. The CDR3 is made up of 14 amino acids. The CDR3 coding sequence is TGTGCCAGCAGCGTAGAGGCAGATAACACTGAAGCTTTCTTT. As protein: CASSVEADNTEAFF.

This chain joins TRBV11-2 and TRBJ2-7; TRBD2 matches 11 bases. CDR1 is SGHAT, CDR2 FQNNGV, per germline. The V segment lost 3 bases and the J segment 3 bases; nucleotides outside the gene matches: 4. CDR3 size: 15 residues. CDR3: CASSFLAGGNYEQYF. The DNA for the CDR3 is TGTGCCAGCAGCTTTCTAGCGGGAGGAAACTACGAGCAGTACTTC.

Concerning this clone itself: The same CDR3 is also encoded by other DNA sequences in this sample. V and J are TRBV9 and TRBJ2-6, with D possibly being TRBD2 (5 bases). V was pared by 2 bases and J by 3 bases, with 6 bases between. This CDR3 is 14 amino acids long. In germline, CDR1 is SGDLS, CDR2 YYNGEE. The CDR3 reads CASSVGGGANVLTF. CDR3 nucleotides: TGTGCCAGCAGCGTCGGAGGTGGGGCCAACGTCCTGACTTTC.

Remarks on this clone: This sample also contains other DNA sequences that code for the same CDR3. The genes are TRBV9 and TRBJ2-1; 8 nucleotides line up with TRBD1. The junction had 3 bases not matched to a gene; V was cut back by 3 bases and J by 7 bases. Germline V gene sequence: CDR1 SGDLS, CDR2 YYNGEE. CDR3 length: 13 amino acids. The CDR3 DNA reads as TGTGCCAGCAGCGCAGACAGGGGAAATGAGCAGTTCTTC. It yields the protein CASSADRGNEQFF.

This chain joins TRBV4-1 and TRBJ2-7; no reliable D call. CDR3 length: 17 amino acids. V was clipped by 0 bases and J by 4 bases, with 19 bases between them. Germline-derived CDR1 and CDR2 are MGHRA and YSYEKL. Here the CDR3 reads CASSQDPRSGKMYEQYF. The CDR3 DNA reads TGCGCCAGCAGCCAAGATCCAAGATCTGGAAAAATGTACGAGCAGTACTTC.

This clone was seen a few times. V usage is TRBV16 and J usage is TRBJ1-1; no reliable D call. The V gene's germline CDR1 is KGHSY and CDR2 FQNENV. Between the trimmed V and J ends, which lost 6 bases and 5 bases, there was a span of 16 bases. The CDR3 spans 14 residues. CDR3 sequence reads: CASSETTAGTEAFF. The CDR3 nucleotides read TGTGCCAGCAGTGAGACCACGGCGGGGACTGAAGCTTTCTTT. Based on the CDR3 plus reference TRBV16 and TRBJ1-1, the full variable domain is GEEVAQTPKHLVRGEGQKAKLYCAPIKGHSYVFWYQQVLKNEFKFLISFQNENVFDETGMPKERFSAKCLPNSPCSLEIQATKLEDSAVYFCASSETTAGTEAFFGQGTRLTVV.

The V call is TRBV21-1, the J call TRBJ2-7. TRBV21-1 is shown as a pseudogene. This CDR3 spans 14 amino acids. The CDR3 region has the DNA TGTGCCAGCAGCCAACCGGGACGGATGGGCGAGCAGTACTTC. Its translation: CASSQPGRMGEQYF.

CDR3 sequence reads: CASSYYIPGLLGQLDEQYF. The CDR3 nucleotides read TGTGCCAGCAGTTACTATATCCCCGGGCTCCTAGGCCAGTTGGACGAGCAGTACTTC. The V gene is TRBV6-7, the J gene TRBJ2-7; no clear D. TRBV6-7 falls under the ORF class, with uncertain function. CDR3 length equals 19 residues. Trimming pared 1 base from V and 5 bases from J, leaving 27 bases between.

The chain employs TRBV19 and TRBJ1-5; D is unresolved. Germline values: CDR1 LNHDA, CDR2 SQIVND (reference sequence). With 3 bases removed from V and 4 bases from J, the gap between germline ends came to 7 bases. The CDR3 is 13 amino acids. The CDR3 DNA reads as TGTGCCAGTAGTATGGCCCAGAATCAGCCCCAGCATTTT. Amino acids: CASSMAQNQPQHF.

The chain uses TRBV27 and TRBJ2-7; no clear D gene. The germline V and J ends were trimmed by 6 bases and 5 bases, with 23 bases remaining between them. The CDR3 has 16 amino acids. Germline V gene sequence: CDR1 MNHEY, CDR2 SMNVEV (reference sequence). The CDR3 nucleotides are TGTGCCAGCAGCGTCGTGGCCAGACCTGTTTGGGACGAGCAGTACTTC. It yields the protein CASSVVARPVWDEQYF.

The V and J genes are TRBV9 and TRBJ1-2; 8 bases agree with TRBD1. The CDR3 sequence is 15 residues long. V gave up 3 bases and J gave up 5 bases; unmatched junction bases: 9. The germline V gene encodes CDR1 SGDLS and CDR2 YYNGEE. The CDR3 loop is CASSGDRGNLYGYTF. CDR3 coding DNA: TGTGCCAGCAGCGGAGACAGGGGTAATTTGTATGGCTACACCTTC.

V and J are TRBV5-1 and TRBJ2-3; TRBD1 is a possible D gene (6 bases). Germline CDR1 and CDR2: SGHRS and YFSETQ. The CDR3 contains 15 residues. Trimming took off 2 bases at V and 1 base at J, with 11 bases between the two ends. Written as DNA, the CDR3 is TGCGCCAGCAGCTTTGAGTCAGGGGGCACAGATACGCAGTATTTT. Translation gives CASSFESGGTDTQYF.

J is TRBJ2-4 and V is TRBV19; 11 bases agree with TRBD2. Germline CDR1 LNHDA, CDR2 SQIVND (reference sequence). This CDR3 region has 17 residues. V trimming: 3 bases; J trimming: 1 base; junction bases outside the gene matches: 5. CDR3 coding DNA: TGTGCCAGTAGTATTCGGCCTAGCGGGAGGGCCAAAAACATTCAGTACTTC. The encoded protein is CASSIRPSGRAKNIQYF.

The V and J genes are TRBV27 and TRBJ1-1; D is unclear. Germline lookup yields CDR1 MNHEY and CDR2 SMNVEV (reference sequence). V dropped 8 bases and J dropped 1 base, with 11 bases sitting between them. This CDR3 has 13 amino acids. CDR3 region: CASRVARNTEAFF. The CDR3 region has the DNA TGTGCCAGCCGGGTCGCCCGGAACACTGAAGCTTTCTTT.

The genes are TRBV28 and TRBJ2-2, with D uncertain. CDR1 is MDHEN, CDR2 SYDVKM, per germline. V was trimmed by 3 bases and J by 5 bases, leaving 10 bases between them. The CDR3 is 14 amino acids. This CDR3 is CASSFSGGTGELFF. As DNA, the CDR3 is TGTGCCAGCAGTTTTTCGGGTGGGACCGGGGAGCTGTTTTTT.

V gene TRBV4-1 combines with J gene TRBJ2-1; 7 bases match TRBD2. The CDR3 covers 17 residues. Unmatched junction bases numbered 11, after V lost 1 base and J lost 5 bases. The germline CDR1 and CDR2 sequences are MGHRA and YSYEKL. The CDR3 DNA is TGCGCCAGCAGCCAAGCTCCGTTGGCGGGAGTGAACAATGAGCAGTTCTTC. Its translation: CASSQAPLAGVNNEQFF.

The gene calls are TRBV28 and TRBJ2-2; maybe TRBD2 (5 bases). Germline CDR1 MDHEN, CDR2 SYDVKM. This CDR3 spans 17 amino acids. V lost 5 bases and J 5 bases, leaving 21 bases between the germline ends. CDR3 sequence reads: CASSPSHRVWRTGELFF. Here the CDR3 DNA reads TGTGCCAGCAGTCCTTCTCATCGGGTGTGGAGGACCGGGGAGCTGTTTTTT.

The V gene is TRBV5-1, the J gene TRBJ2-7; D remains unclear. Germline V gene lookup returns CDR1 SGHRS and CDR2 YFSETQ. CDR3 length equals 14 residues. Deletions cut 3 bases from V and 0 bases from J, with 10 bases between. The chain's CDR3 is CASSWTETSYEQYF. CDR3 bases: TGCGCCAGCAGCTGGACGGAGACCTCCTACGAGCAGTACTTC.